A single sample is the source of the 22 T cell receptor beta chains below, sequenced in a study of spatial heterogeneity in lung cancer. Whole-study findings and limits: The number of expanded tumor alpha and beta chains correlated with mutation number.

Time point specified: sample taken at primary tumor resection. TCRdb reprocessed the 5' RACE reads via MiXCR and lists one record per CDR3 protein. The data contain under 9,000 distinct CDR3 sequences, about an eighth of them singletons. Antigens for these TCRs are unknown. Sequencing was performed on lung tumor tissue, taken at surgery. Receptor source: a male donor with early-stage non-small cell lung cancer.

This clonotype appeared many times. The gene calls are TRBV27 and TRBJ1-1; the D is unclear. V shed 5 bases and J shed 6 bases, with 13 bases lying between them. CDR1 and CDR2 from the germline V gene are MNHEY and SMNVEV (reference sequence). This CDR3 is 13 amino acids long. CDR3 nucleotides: TGTGCCAGCAGTCTTCTCCAAAAAGCTGAAGCTTTCTTT. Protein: CASSLLQKAEAFF.

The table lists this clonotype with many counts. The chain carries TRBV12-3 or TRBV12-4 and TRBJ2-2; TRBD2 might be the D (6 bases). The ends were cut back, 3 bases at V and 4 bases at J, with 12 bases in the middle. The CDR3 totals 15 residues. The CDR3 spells CASSFRQGGTGELFF. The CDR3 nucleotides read TGTGCCAGCAGTTTTAGGCAGGGAGGCACCGGGGAGCTGTTTTTT.

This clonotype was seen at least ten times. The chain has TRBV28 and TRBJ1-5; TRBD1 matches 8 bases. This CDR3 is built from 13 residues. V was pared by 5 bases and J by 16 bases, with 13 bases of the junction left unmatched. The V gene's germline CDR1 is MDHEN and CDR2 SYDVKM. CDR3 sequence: CASSGQGRGIVHF. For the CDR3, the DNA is TGTGCCAGCAGTGGACAGGGCAGGGGGATCGTACATTTT.

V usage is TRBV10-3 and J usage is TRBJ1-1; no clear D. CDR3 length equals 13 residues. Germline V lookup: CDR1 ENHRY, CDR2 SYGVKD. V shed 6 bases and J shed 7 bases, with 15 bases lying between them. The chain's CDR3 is CAISPESRGEAFF. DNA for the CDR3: TGTGCCATCAGCCCAGAATCCAGAGGTGAAGCTTTCTTT.

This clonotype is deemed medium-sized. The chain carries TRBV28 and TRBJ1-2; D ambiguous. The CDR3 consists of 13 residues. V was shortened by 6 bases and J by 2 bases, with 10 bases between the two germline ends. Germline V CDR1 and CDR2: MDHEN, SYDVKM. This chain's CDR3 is CASRRTQNYGYTF. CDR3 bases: TGTGCCAGCAGGCGCACTCAAAACTATGGCTACACCTTC.

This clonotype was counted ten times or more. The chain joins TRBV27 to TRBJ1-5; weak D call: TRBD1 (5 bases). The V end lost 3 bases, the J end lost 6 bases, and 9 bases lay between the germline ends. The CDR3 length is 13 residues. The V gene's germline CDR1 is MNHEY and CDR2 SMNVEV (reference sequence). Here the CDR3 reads CASSFLGGQPQHF. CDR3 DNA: TGTGCCAGCAGTTTCCTGGGGGGTCAGCCCCAGCATTTT.

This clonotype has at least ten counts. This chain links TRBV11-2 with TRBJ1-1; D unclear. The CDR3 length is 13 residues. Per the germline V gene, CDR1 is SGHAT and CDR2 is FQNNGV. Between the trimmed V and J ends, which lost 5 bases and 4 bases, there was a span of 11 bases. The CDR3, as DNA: TGTGCCAGCAGCCCCAATTTGGGCACTGAAGCTTTCTTT. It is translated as CASSPNLGTEAFF.

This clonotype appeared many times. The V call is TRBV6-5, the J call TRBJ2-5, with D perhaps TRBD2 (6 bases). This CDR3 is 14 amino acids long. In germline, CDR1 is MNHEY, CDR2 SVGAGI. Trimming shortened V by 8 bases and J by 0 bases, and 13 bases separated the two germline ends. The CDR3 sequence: CASGRWGNQETQYF. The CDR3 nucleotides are TGTGCCAGCGGGAGGTGGGGGAACCAAGAGACCCAGTACTTC.

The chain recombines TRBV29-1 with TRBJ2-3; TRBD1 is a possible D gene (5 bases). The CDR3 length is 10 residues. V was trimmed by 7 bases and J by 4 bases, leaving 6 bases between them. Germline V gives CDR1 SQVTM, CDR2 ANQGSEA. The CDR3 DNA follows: TGCAGCGGCAGGGCAGATACGCAGTATTTT. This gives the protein CSGRADTQYF.

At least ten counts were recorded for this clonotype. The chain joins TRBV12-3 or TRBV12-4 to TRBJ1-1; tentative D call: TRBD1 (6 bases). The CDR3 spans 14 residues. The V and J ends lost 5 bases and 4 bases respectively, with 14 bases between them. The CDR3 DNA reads TGTGCCAGCAGTGCCGCAGGGGTGGGCACTGAAGCTTTCTTT. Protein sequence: CASSAAGVGTEAFF.

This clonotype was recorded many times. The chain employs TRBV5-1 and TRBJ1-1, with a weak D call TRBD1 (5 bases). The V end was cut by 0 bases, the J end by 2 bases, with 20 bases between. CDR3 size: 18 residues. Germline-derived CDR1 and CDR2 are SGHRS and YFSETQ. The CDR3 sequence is CASSLAGVRLAGNTEAFF. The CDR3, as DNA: TGCGCCAGCAGCTTGGCGGGGGTAAGACTGGCGGGCAACACTGAAGCTTTCTTT.

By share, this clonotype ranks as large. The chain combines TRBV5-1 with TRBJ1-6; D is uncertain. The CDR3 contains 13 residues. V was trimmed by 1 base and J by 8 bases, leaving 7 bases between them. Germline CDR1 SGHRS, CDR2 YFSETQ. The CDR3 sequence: CASSLLPDSPLHF. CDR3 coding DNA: TGCGCCAGCAGCTTGTTGCCGGATTCACCCCTCCACTTT.

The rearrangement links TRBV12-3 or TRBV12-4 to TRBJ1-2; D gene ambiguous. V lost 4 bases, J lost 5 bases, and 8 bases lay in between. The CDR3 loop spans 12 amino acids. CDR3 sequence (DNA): TGTGCCAGCAGTTCGACAAGTTATGGCTACACCTTC. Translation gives CASSSTSYGYTF.

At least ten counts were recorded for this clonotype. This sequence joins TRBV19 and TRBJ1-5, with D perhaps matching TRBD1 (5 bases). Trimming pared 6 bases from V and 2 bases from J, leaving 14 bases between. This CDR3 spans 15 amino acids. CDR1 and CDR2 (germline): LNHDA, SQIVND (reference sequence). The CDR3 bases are TGTGCCAGTAGCGGACGGCAGGGACGCAATCAGCCCCAGCATTTT. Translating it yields CASSGRQGRNQPQHF.

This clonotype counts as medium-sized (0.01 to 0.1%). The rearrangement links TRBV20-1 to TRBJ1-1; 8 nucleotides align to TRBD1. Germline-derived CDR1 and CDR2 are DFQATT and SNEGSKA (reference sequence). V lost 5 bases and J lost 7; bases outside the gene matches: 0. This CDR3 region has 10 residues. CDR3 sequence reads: CSAGQGEAFF. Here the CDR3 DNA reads TGCAGTGCTGGACAGGGTGAAGCTTTCTTT.

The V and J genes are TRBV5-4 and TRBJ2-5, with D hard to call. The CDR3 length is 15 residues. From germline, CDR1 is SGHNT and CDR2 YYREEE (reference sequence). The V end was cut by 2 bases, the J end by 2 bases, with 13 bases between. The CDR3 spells CASSFLGRAQETQYF. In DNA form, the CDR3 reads TGTGCCAGCAGCTTCCTAGGCAGAGCTCAAGAGACCCAGTACTTC.

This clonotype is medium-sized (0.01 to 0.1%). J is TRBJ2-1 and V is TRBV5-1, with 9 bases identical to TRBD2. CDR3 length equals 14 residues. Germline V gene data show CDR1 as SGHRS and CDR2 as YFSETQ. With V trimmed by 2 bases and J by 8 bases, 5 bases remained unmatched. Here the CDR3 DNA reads TGCGCCAGCAGCTTCAGCGGGGGGAGGGATGAGCAGTTCTTC. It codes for CASSFSGGRDEQFF.

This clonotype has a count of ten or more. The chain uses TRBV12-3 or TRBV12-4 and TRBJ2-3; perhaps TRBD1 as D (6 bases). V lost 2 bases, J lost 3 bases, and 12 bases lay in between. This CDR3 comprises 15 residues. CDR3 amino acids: CASSLQGSRTDTQYF. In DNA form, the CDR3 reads TGTGCCAGCAGTTTACAGGGGTCCCGAACAGATACGCAGTATTTT.

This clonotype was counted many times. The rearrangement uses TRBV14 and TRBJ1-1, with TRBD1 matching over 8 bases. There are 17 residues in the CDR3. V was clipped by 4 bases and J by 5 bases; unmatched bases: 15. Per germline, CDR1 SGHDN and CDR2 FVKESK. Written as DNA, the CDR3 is TGTGCCAGCAGCCGCCGGGCAGGGGGCGCGATAGGTACTGAAGCTTTCTTT. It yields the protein CASSRRAGGAIGTEAFF.

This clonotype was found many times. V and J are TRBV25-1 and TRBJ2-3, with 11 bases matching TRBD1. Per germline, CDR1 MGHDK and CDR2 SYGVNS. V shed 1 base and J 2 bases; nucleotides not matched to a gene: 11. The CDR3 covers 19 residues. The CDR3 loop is CASSEFPKGDRGYTDTQYF. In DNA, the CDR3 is TGTGCCAGCAGTGAATTTCCGAAGGGGGACAGGGGGTACACAGATACGCAGTATTTT.

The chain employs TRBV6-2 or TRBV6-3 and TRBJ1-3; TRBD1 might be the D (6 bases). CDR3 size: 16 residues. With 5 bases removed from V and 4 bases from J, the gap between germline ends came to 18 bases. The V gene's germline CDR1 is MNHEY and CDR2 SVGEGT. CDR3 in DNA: TGTGCCAGCAGTCCGAATACCGGGACAACCGGAAACACCATATATTTT. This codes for CASSPNTGTTGNTIYF.

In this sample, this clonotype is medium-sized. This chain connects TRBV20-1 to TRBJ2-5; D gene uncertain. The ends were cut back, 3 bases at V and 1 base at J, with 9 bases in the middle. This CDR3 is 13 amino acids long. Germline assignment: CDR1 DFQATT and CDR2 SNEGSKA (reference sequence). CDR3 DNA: TGCAGTGCTAGGCCGGGCCCCCAAGAGACCCAGTACTTC. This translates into CSARPGPQETQYF.